The 8 T cell receptor beta chains below were found in one sample sequenced in a study of cytotoxic CD8 clonotypes in ibrutinib-treated CLL. Method: immunoSEQ multiplex PCR; TCRdb's copy keeps in-frame clones and lacks some. The table has about 250,000 clones, roughly 70% seen once. The sequenced sample was PBMCs, obtained after 24 months of ibrutinib treatment. Receptors were obtained from a human donor with chronic lymphocytic leukemia.

This chain links TRBV25-1 with TRBJ1-4; no clear D gene. CDR1 is MGHDK, CDR2 SYGVNS, per germline. The germline V and J ends were trimmed by 3 bases and 6 bases, with 11 bases remaining between them. The CDR3 length is 14 residues. CDR3 DNA: TGTGCCAGCAGTGACCCCCGGAGCGATGAAAAACTGTTTTTT. Its translation is CASSDPRSDEKLFF.

This clone was seen a few times. The genes are TRBV7-8 and TRBJ2-5; D gene unclear. Germline CDR1 SGHVS, CDR2 FQNEAQ. With 5 bases removed from V and 2 bases from J, the gap between germline ends came to 9 bases. The CDR3 has 13 residues. The CDR3 is CASSTGNQETQYF. The CDR3 region has the DNA TGTGCCAGCAGCACTGGTAATCAAGAGACCCAGTACTTC.

The gene calls are TRBV21-1 and TRBJ2-7; the tabulated D call, TRBD2, remains unverified against the DNA. TRBV21-1 is annotated as a pseudogene. There are 13 residues in the CDR3. CDR3: CAYRGESSYEQYF. The CDR3 bases are TGTGCGTACCGAGGAGAAAGCTCCTACGAGCAGTACTTC.

Only a few counts were recorded for this clone. The chain employs TRBV6-5 and TRBJ1-1; D is uncertain. The V gene lost 6 bases and the J gene lost 0 bases, with 11 bases spanning the gap. CDR1 is MNHEY, CDR2 SVGAGI, per germline. The CDR3 spans 14 residues. The CDR3, as DNA: TGTGCCAGCAGCTTGAGGAGCCTGAACACTGAAGCTTTCTTT. Translation gives CASSLRSLNTEAFF.

The genes are TRBV14 and TRBJ1-2; weak D call: TRBD1 (5 bases). Germline V CDR1 and CDR2: SGHDN, FVKESK. Trimming pared 4 bases from V and 1 base from J, leaving 16 bases between. The CDR3 has 16 amino acids. In nucleotides, the CDR3 is TGTGCCAGCAGCCCGGGACGGACTCTACTTAACTATGGCTACACCTTC. This encodes CASSPGRTLLNYGYTF.

This clone has only a few counts. This chain uses TRBV4-2 with TRBJ2-7, with 8 bases fitting TRBD2. Germline trimming cut 1 base from V and 1 base from J; bases unmatched to any gene: 12. CDR3 length: 18 amino acids. The germline V gene has CDR1 LGHNA and CDR2 YNFKEQ. CDR3 sequence reads: CASSQAALVLAESYEQYF. The CDR3 DNA reads as TGTGCCAGCAGCCAAGCGGCCCTCGTACTAGCGGAGTCCTACGAGCAGTACTTC.

The rearrangement joins TRBV28 to TRBJ1-4; D is possibly TRBD1 (5 bases). This CDR3 has 16 amino acids. The germline CDR1 and CDR2 sequences are MDHEN and SYDVKM. V dropped 4 bases and J dropped 1 base, with 13 bases sitting between them. CDR3 in amino acids: CASSWPGQLTNEKLFF. CDR3 nucleotide sequence: TGTGCCAGCAGTTGGCCAGGGCAGCTAACTAATGAAAAACTGTTTTTT.

In its sample, this clone was seen a few times. The chain combines TRBV28 with TRBJ2-5; D possibly corresponds to TRBD2 (5 bases). Germline V lookup: CDR1 MDHEN, CDR2 SYDVKM. Trimming pared 11 bases from V and 8 bases from J, leaving 24 bases between. The CDR3 has 14 amino acids. The CDR3 reads CAHSLVGRRSTQYF. Written as DNA, the CDR3 is TGTGCCCACAGTTTGGTAGGGCGGAGGAGTACCCAGTACTTC.